The 27 T cell receptor beta chains listed next were all sequenced from one sample in a study of chemoradiotherapy in HPV16-positive cancers. Sequenced by immunoSEQ multiplex PCR; TCRdb stores in-frame clones only, minus some. This sample has tens of thousands of clones; nearly 90% occur once, and the top ten carry 3% to 3.5%. Here the sequenced sample was blood, taken from a patient who underwent chemoradiotherapy. The receptors derive from a human donor with HPV-associated anogenital cancer.

The V and J genes are TRBV5-5 and TRBJ2-5; no definite D call. CDR3 size: 14 residues. Trimming shortened V by 3 bases and J by 1 base, and 10 bases separated the two germline ends. Germline loops: CDR1 SGHKS, CDR2 YYEKEE (reference sequence). The DNA of the CDR3 is TGTGCCAGCAGCTGGCGGCAGCTCCAAGAGACCCAGTACTTC. Translated: CASSWRQLQETQYF.

The DNA for the CDR3 is TGCGCCAGCAGCCAAGATTATCCTCGGGATTCACCCCTCCACTTT. Translation gives CASSQDYPRDSPLHF. J is TRBJ1-6 and V is TRBV4-1; D gene uncertain. Trimming took off 0 bases at V and 8 bases at J, with 11 bases between the two ends. The CDR3 length is 15 residues. Looked up from germline, CDR1 is MGHRA and CDR2 is YSYEKL.

This rearrangement joins TRBV7-9 to TRBJ2-5; the match to TRBD1 covers 8 bases. Trimming took 5 bases from V and 6 from J; bases not matched to a gene: 11. The CDR3 length is 15 residues. Germline assignment: CDR1 SEHNR and CDR2 FQNEAQ (reference sequence). In DNA, the CDR3 is TGTGCCAGCAGCCTGTCCGGACAGGGAGCCCAGACCCAGTACTTC. This gives the protein CASSLSGQGAQTQYF.

The CDR3 spells CSQGAVEAFF. CDR3 nucleotides: TGCAGCCAAGGGGCAGTTGAAGCTTTCTTT. The chain is built from TRBV29-1 and TRBJ1-1, with D tentatively TRBD1 (5 bases). This CDR3 spans 10 amino acids. The germline V gene encodes CDR1 SQVTM and CDR2 ANQGSEA. V was clipped by 8 bases and J by 7 bases, with 11 bases between them.

The chain carries TRBV7-9 and TRBJ1-5; 7 bases map to TRBD1. The CDR3 is 13 amino acids. The germline V gene has CDR1 SEHNR and CDR2 FQNEAQ (reference sequence). J lost 5 bases, V lost 5 bases, and 3 bases had no gene match. Written as DNA, the CDR3 is TGTGCCAGCAGCCCGGGACAGTATCAGCCCCAGCATTTT. The encoded protein is CASSPGQYQPQHF.

The chain has TRBV4-3 and TRBJ2-2, with TRBD2 as a possible D gene (5 bases). V gave up 0 bases and J gave up 4 bases, with 6 bases separating them. This CDR3 spans 14 amino acids. Germline CDR1 and CDR2: LGHNA and YSLEER. The CDR3 here is CASSQDGVTGELFF. For the CDR3, the DNA is TGCGCCAGCAGCCAAGACGGGGTCACCGGGGAGCTGTTTTTT.

The V gene is TRBV7-2, the J gene TRBJ2-5; D may correspond to TRBD1 or TRBD2 (6 bases each). CDR3 length equals 15 residues. Germline V gives CDR1 SGHTA, CDR2 FQGNSA. Trimming left V 1 base short and J 1 base short, with 10 bases between. CDR3 bases: TGTGCCAGCAGCTTAGTACGGGGGCTCCAAGAGACCCAGTACTTC. This codes for CASSLVRGLQETQYF.

The chain uses TRBV7-2 and TRBJ2-7; D is perhaps TRBD2 (5 bases). The CDR3 length is 12 residues. Trimming pared 5 bases from V and 6 bases from J, leaving 11 bases between. Germline assignment: CDR1 SGHTA and CDR2 FQGNSA. In DNA form, the CDR3 reads TGTGCCAGCAGCGCCGGGATCGGCGAGCAGTACTTC. Translation gives CASSAGIGEQYF.

The chain links TRBV7-3 to TRBJ2-2; D possibly uses TRBD1 or TRBD2 (5 bases each). The V end lost 0 bases, the J end lost 8 bases, and 13 bases lay between the germline ends. Germline CDR1 and CDR2: SGHTA and FQGTGA. The CDR3 covers 15 residues. In nucleotides, the CDR3 is TGTGCCAGCAGCTTAACAGGGACCCAAGGAGGGGAGCTGTTTTTT. Translated, it gives CASSLTGTQGGELFF.

The chain uses TRBV14 and TRBJ2-3; 13 bases agree with TRBD2. Germline V gene lookup returns CDR1 SGHDN and CDR2 FVKESK. This CDR3 contains 15 residues. The V segment lost 3 bases and the J segment 7 bases; nucleotides outside the gene matches: 4. The CDR3 coding sequence is TGTGCCAGCAGCCAGGGACTAGCGGGGATATATACGCAGTATTTT. Its translation: CASSQGLAGIYTQYF.

The table lists this clone with a count of one. The chain employs TRBV7-2 and TRBJ1-2; 10 bases line up with TRBD1. This CDR3 is 15 amino acids long. CDR1 is SGHTA, CDR2 FQGNSA, per germline. With V trimmed by 2 bases and J by 5 bases, 5 bases remained unmatched. CDR3 residues: CASSLPGTGVYGYTF. The CDR3 nucleotides read TGTGCCAGCAGCTTACCCGGGACAGGGGTTTATGGCTACACCTTC.

The CDR3 here is CAITGMNTGELFF. The CDR3 bases are TGTGCCATCACAGGGATGAACACCGGGGAGCTGTTTTTT. This chain uses TRBV10-3 with TRBJ2-2; D possibly corresponds to TRBD1 (5 bases). This CDR3 is 13 amino acids long. The V end lost 7 bases, the J end lost 1 base, and 7 bases lay between the germline ends. The germline V gene has CDR1 ENHRY and CDR2 SYGVKD.

The chain carries TRBV30 and TRBJ1-5; maybe TRBD1 (5 bases). Germline CDR1 reads GTSNPN; CDR2 reads SVGIG (reference sequence). The CDR3 runs to 13 residues. Trimming shortened V by 2 bases and J by 2 bases, and 7 bases separated the two germline ends. The CDR3 region has the DNA TGTGCCTGGAGTCCACAGGGCAATCAGCCCCAGCATTTT. This sequence encodes CAWSPQGNQPQHF.

This clone was counted a single time. This chain links TRBV4-3 with TRBJ1-5, with a weak D call TRBD1 (5 bases). Trimming stripped 4 bases from V and 0 bases from J, with 13 bases between. The CDR3 contains 16 residues. Germline-derived CDR1 and CDR2 are LGHNA and YSLEER. The CDR3 loop reads CASSPRGTYSNQPQHF. The CDR3 DNA follows: TGCGCCAGCAGCCCAAGAGGGACTTATAGCAATCAGCCCCAGCATTTT.

V is TRBV19 and J is TRBJ2-1, with 10 bases that match TRBD2. V lost 7 bases, J lost 7 bases, and 7 bases stayed unmatched. This CDR3 contains 14 residues. Germline-derived CDR1 and CDR2 are LNHDA and SQIVND (reference sequence). The CDR3, as DNA: TGTGCCAGTAAGAAGCGGGAGGGCGTGAATGAGCAGTTCTTC. Protein: CASKKREGVNEQFF. Drawing the rest from reference TRBV19 and TRBJ2-1, the complete variable domain is DGGITQSPKYLFRKEGQNVTLSCEQNLNHDAMYWYRQDPGQGLRLIYYSQIVNDFQKGDIAEGYSVSREKKESFPLTVTSAQKNPTAFYLCASKKREGVNEQFFGPGTRLTVL.

Only one count was recorded for this clone. V usage is TRBV7-2 and J usage is TRBJ2-7, with D perhaps TRBD1 (5 bases). The ends were cut back, 1 base at V and 2 bases at J, with 9 bases in the middle. This CDR3 region has 14 residues. In germline, CDR1 is SGHTA, CDR2 FQGNSA. The CDR3 loop is CASSLEKGPYEQYF. CDR3 DNA sequence: TGTGCCAGCAGCTTAGAGAAGGGGCCCTACGAGCAGTACTTC.

This clone has only one observation. The same CDR3 also results from other DNA sequences found in this sample. The chain joins TRBV2 to TRBJ2-7; TRBD2 aligns across 7 bases. This CDR3 contains 20 residues. Germline CDR1 is SNHLY and CDR2 is FYNNEI. Trimming cost V 4 bases and J 0 bases; bases outside gene matches: 21. The CDR3 is CASSGEGVERDKVHSYEQYF. CDR3 coding DNA: TGTGCCAGCAGTGGGGAGGGAGTAGAGCGGGATAAAGTCCACTCCTACGAGCAGTACTTC. Drawing the rest from reference TRBV2 and TRBJ2-7, the complete variable domain is EPEVTQTPSHQVTQMGQEVILRCVPISNHLYFYWYRQILGQKVEFLVSFYNNEISEKSEIFDDQFSVERPDGSNFTLKIRSTKLEDSAMYFCASSGEGVERDKVHSYEQYFGPGTRLTVT.

The V and J genes are TRBV5-6 and TRBJ1-3; 9 nucleotides agree with TRBD1. Germline V lookup: CDR1 SGHDT, CDR2 YYEEEE. The CDR3 runs 16 residues. Trimming took 0 bases from V and 3 from J; bases not matched to a gene: 4. The CDR3: CASSLDRGRGGNTIYF. DNA for the CDR3: TGTGCCAGCAGCTTGGACAGGGGGCGAGGTGGAAACACCATATATTTT.

The chain links TRBV5-1 to TRBJ2-7, with D uncertain. The CDR3 is made up of 13 amino acids. V lost 0 bases and J lost 7, with 11 bases in between. Germline CDR1 reads SGHRS; CDR2 reads YFSETQ. The CDR3 DNA reads as TGCGCCAGCAGCTTGGACAAGTTTAAAGAGCAGTACTTC. Protein sequence: CASSLDKFKEQYF.

The CDR3 loop reads CASASSGTGAEHGYTF. The CDR3 coding sequence is TGTGCTAGTGCCTCTAGCGGCACAGGGGCCGAACATGGCTACACCTTC. This chain links TRBV12-5 with TRBJ1-2; 7 nucleotides match TRBD1. The J segment lost 6 bases and the V segment lost 7 bases, leaving 17 bases of the junction unmatched. The CDR3 is made up of 16 amino acids. Germline values: CDR1 LGHNT, CDR2 FRNRAP.

J is TRBJ2-1 and V is TRBV7-3; tentatively, D is TRBD1 or TRBD2 (6 bases each). Germline V CDR1 and CDR2: SGHTA, FQGTGA. V lost 6 bases, J lost 1 base, and 22 bases lay in between. The CDR3 extends over 18 amino acids. In DNA form, the CDR3 reads TGTGCCAGCAGATCAAGAGGTAGGGGGGAGAGTTCCTACAATGAGCAGTTCTTC. It specifies CASRSRGRGESSYNEQFF.

V gene TRBV5-1 combines with J gene TRBJ2-5, with D unresolved. Germline CDR1 reads SGHRS; CDR2 reads YFSETQ. This CDR3 region has 13 residues. Between the trimmed V and J ends, which lost 4 bases and 1 base, there was a span of 8 bases. The CDR3 region is CASSPGGQETQYF. The CDR3 DNA reads TGCGCCAGCAGCCCGGGCGGCCAAGAGACCCAGTACTTC.

V usage is TRBV12-5 and J usage is TRBJ1-6; tentatively, D is TRBD1 (5 bases). Germline CDR1 reads LGHNT; CDR2 reads FRNRAP. The length of the CDR3 is 18 residues. Trimming cost V 6 bases and J 9 bases, with 27 bases left between them. The CDR3 bases are TGTGCTAGTGGCCGAGGGGAGGGGCCCCCACGGAATGGTTCACCCCTCCACTTT. Its translation is CASGRGEGPPRNGSPLHF.

The rearrangement links TRBV7-2 to TRBJ1-1; D is ambiguous. Looked up from germline, CDR1 is SGHTA and CDR2 is FQGNSA. Trimming stripped 0 bases from V and 6 bases from J, with 8 bases between. This CDR3 has 13 residues. The CDR3 sequence: CASSLAARSEAFF. The CDR3 region has the DNA TGTGCCAGCAGCTTAGCGGCAAGGTCTGAAGCTTTCTTT.

This chain connects TRBV30 to TRBJ2-1; D uncertain. The CDR3 loop spans 12 amino acids. Trimming removed 0 bases from V and 4 bases from J, with 4 bases in between. Looked up from germline, CDR1 is GTSNPN and CDR2 is SVGIG (reference sequence). The CDR3 sequence: CAWSVEYNEQFF. In DNA form, the CDR3 reads TGTGCCTGGAGTGTAGAATACAATGAGCAGTTCTTC.

The chain is built from TRBV5-1 and TRBJ1-1; D unresolved. V lost 5 bases and J 6 bases, leaving 23 bases between the germline ends. CDR1 SGHRS and CDR2 YFSETQ come from the germline V gene. The CDR3 runs to 16 residues. Here the CDR3 reads CASSVSSSGEGAEAFF. The CDR3 nucleotides read TGCGCCAGCAGTGTGTCATCCTCAGGTGAAGGCGCTGAAGCTTTCTTT.

The genes are TRBV6-1 and TRBJ1-1; D is possibly TRBD1 (5 bases). CDR1 MNHNS and CDR2 SASEGT come from the germline V gene. Between the trimmed V and J ends, which lost 2 bases and 0 bases, there was a span of 16 bases. The CDR3 length is 17 residues. CDR3 bases: TGTGCCAGCAGTGAAATCGGGGGGGGGACCTTGAACACTGAAGCTTTCTTT. It translates to CASSEIGGGTLNTEAFF.